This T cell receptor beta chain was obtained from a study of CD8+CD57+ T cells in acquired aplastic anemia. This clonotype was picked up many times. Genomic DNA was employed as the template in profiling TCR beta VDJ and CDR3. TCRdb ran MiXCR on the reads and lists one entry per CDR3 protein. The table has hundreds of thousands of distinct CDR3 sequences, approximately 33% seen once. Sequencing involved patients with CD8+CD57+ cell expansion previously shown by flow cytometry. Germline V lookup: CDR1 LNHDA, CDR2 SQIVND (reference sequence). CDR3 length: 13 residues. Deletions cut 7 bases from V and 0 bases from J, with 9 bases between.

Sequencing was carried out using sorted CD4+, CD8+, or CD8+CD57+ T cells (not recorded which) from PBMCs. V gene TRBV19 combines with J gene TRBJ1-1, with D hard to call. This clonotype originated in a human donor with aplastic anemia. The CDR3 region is CASNWAVNTEAFF. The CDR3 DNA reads TGTGCCAGTAATTGGGCGGTGAACACTGAAGCTTTCTTT.